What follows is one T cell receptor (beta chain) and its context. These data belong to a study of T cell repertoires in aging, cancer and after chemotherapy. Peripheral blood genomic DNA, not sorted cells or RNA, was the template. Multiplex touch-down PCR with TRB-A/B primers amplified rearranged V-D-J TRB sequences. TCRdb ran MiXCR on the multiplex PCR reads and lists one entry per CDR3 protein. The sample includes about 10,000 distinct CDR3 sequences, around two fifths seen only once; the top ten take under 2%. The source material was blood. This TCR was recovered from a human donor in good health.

CDR3 loop: CASSWGQGGIVYGYTF. The CDR3 coding sequence is TGTGCCAGCAGCTGGGGACAGGGGGGGATCGTCTATGGCTACACCTTC. The chain joins TRBV5-4 to TRBJ1-2, with 11 bases lining up with TRBD1. The CDR3 extends over 16 amino acids. The trim removed 3 bases at V and 4 bases at J, leaving 8 bases unmatched. The germline V gene has CDR1 SGHNT and CDR2 YYREEE (reference sequence).